These 18 T cell receptor beta chains were all obtained from the same sample, sequenced in a study of control samples from healthy donors and cancer patients (dated by TCRdb to the early 2020s). Library method: the immunoSEQ multiplex PCR assay. The table was pulled from immuneACCESS by TCRdb, which kept in-frame rearrangements only. Such tables lose some clones; where checked, under half of the loss comes from unresolved V genes, and the rest has no known cause. Within this sample are tens of thousands of clones, with around 94% of them counted one time only. The biggest ten clones account for approximately 4.8% of the sample. Source material: blood. The receptors were sampled from a woman between 18 and 29 years old in good health.

V usage is TRBV5-1 and J usage is TRBJ1-2; 7 bases are a match to TRBD1. The junction had 8 bases not matched to a gene; V was cut back by 0 bases and J by 6 bases. From germline, CDR1 is SGHRS and CDR2 YFSETQ. This CDR3 is built from 15 residues. This CDR3 reads CASSLGDSLRDGYTF. The CDR3 nucleotides are TGCGCCAGCAGCTTGGGGGACAGCCTTAGGGATGGCTACACCTTC.

This chain connects TRBV18 to TRBJ2-3, with 7 bases aligning to TRBD2. The CDR3 loop spans 15 amino acids. Germline trimming cut 5 bases from V and 1 base from J; bases unmatched to any gene: 6. Germline V gene data show CDR1 as KGHSH and CDR2 as LQKENI. The CDR3, as DNA: TGTGCCAGCTCATCCCCCAGCGGGGGCACAGATACGCAGTATTTT. Translating it yields CASSSPSGGTDTQYF.

This CDR3 is CASSVSAGGYTF. The CDR3 bases are TGTGCCAGCAGCGTAAGTGCAGGTGGCTACACCTTC. The chain employs TRBV9 and TRBJ1-2; no clear D. Germline values: CDR1 SGDLS, CDR2 YYNGEE. V was shortened by 1 base and J by 7 bases, with 8 bases between the two germline ends. The CDR3 extends over 12 amino acids.

This clone appeared once. V gene TRBV29-1 combines with J gene TRBJ2-3; 11 bases fit TRBD2. CDR3 length equals 13 residues. Germline V CDR1 and CDR2: SQVTM, ANQGSEA. The V segment lost 7 bases and the J segment 6 bases; nucleotides outside the gene matches: 6. CDR3 protein: CSDIAGGSDTQYF. Written as DNA, the CDR3 is TGCAGCGACATAGCGGGAGGGTCGGATACGCAGTATTTT.

The chain links TRBV19 to TRBJ2-1; D gene uncertain. Germline loops: CDR1 LNHDA, CDR2 SQIVND (reference sequence). V lost 5 bases and J 3 bases, leaving 2 bases between the germline ends. The CDR3 totals 11 residues. The CDR3 loop reads CASSYYNEQFF. In DNA form, the CDR3 reads TGTGCCAGTAGTTACTACAATGAGCAGTTCTTC.

The chain couples TRBV12-1 to TRBJ2-3. TRBV12-1 is labeled a pseudogene. The CDR3 spans 17 residues. For the CDR3, the DNA is TGTGCCAGCCAGGGCGCGGGCCCCTTAGTGGGGACAGATACGCAGTATTTT. Protein sequence: CASQGAGPLVGTDTQYF.

J is TRBJ1-1 and V is TRBV28; the D gene is possibly TRBD1 (5 bases). CDR3 length: 14 residues. With 1 base removed from V and 5 bases from J, the gap between germline ends came to 11 bases. In germline, CDR1 is MDHEN, CDR2 SYDVKM. The CDR3 bases are TGTGCCAGCAGTTTATATACAGGAGAAACTGAAGCTTTCTTT. It encodes CASSLYTGETEAFF.

In nucleotides, the CDR3 is TGTGCCAGCAGCTTTGGACGGACGAACTATGGCTACACCTTC. Protein product: CASSFGRTNYGYTF. This chain connects TRBV7-9 to TRBJ1-2, with D uncertain. The CDR3 totals 14 residues. Germline assignment: CDR1 SEHNR and CDR2 FQNEAQ (reference sequence). Deletions cut 3 bases from V and 2 bases from J, with 10 bases between. The full variable domain, its missing parts supplied by reference TRBV7-9 and TRBJ1-2, is DTGVSQNPRHKITKRGQNVTFRCDPISEHNRLYWYRQTLGQGPEFLTYFQNEAQLEKSRLLSDRFSAERPKGSFSTLEIQRTEQGDSAMYLCASSFGRTNYGYTFGSGTRLTVV.

The chain couples TRBV5-1 to TRBJ1-2; D call uncertain. V lost 1 base and J 5 bases, leaving 15 bases between the germline ends. The CDR3 has 15 residues. CDR1 and CDR2 from the germline V gene are SGHRS and YFSETQ. The DNA of the CDR3 is TGCGCCAGCAGCTTGCTAGCGGGGAGCGGGTATGGCTACACCTTC. It yields the protein CASSLLAGSGYGYTF.

The rearrangement joins TRBV28 to TRBJ2-2, with unresolved D. V was pared by 6 bases and J by 5 bases, with 10 bases between. This CDR3 comprises 13 residues. Germline CDR1 and CDR2: MDHEN and SYDVKM. CDR3 coding DNA: TGTGCCAGCAGGGTCAGGCGTACCGGGGAGCTGTTTTTT. Translating it yields CASRVRRTGELFF.

The V and J genes are TRBV5-4 and TRBJ2-3, with D possibly TRBD2 on 5 matching bases. Germline V gene lookup returns CDR1 SGHNT and CDR2 YYREEE (reference sequence). V was clipped by 4 bases and J by 2 bases, with 8 bases between them. There are 13 residues in the CDR3. The CDR3 nucleotides are TGTGCCAGCAGCCGGGGAATCACAGATACGCAGTATTTT. Translation: CASSRGITDTQYF.

The chain uses TRBV5-4 and TRBJ1-3; D gene ambiguous. The V end was cut by 2 bases, the J end by 3 bases, with 9 bases between. From germline, CDR1 is SGHNT and CDR2 YYREEE (reference sequence). The CDR3 extends over 14 amino acids. CDR3 sequence reads: CASSFVGFGNTIYF. DNA of the CDR3: TGTGCCAGCAGCTTTGTGGGCTTTGGAAACACCATATATTTT. The entire variable domain, with the rest obtained from reference TRBV5-4 and TRBJ1-3, is as follows: ETGVTQSPTHLIKTRGQQVTLRCSSQSGHNTVSWYQQALGQGPQFIFQYYREEENGRGNFPPRFSGLQFPNYSSELNVNALELDDSALYLCASSFVGFGNTIYFGEGSWLTVV.

This clone is a singleton in its sample. The genes are TRBV28 and TRBJ1-6; 7 nucleotides match TRBD1. The germline gives CDR1 MDHEN, CDR2 SYDVKM. Trimming removed 3 bases from V and 0 bases from J; junction bases left unmatched: 8. The CDR3 is 18 residues long. CDR3 residues: CASSFGSRGSSYNSPLHF. DNA for the CDR3: TGTGCCAGCAGTTTCGGAAGCAGGGGGAGCTCCTATAATTCACCCCTCCACTTT.

This clone came up once. The chain uses TRBV11-1 and TRBJ1-2; perhaps TRBD1 as D (6 bases). There are 13 residues in the CDR3. Germline V gives CDR1 SGHAT, CDR2 FQDESV (reference sequence). The V gene lost 3 bases and the J gene lost 2 bases, with 7 bases spanning the gap. CDR3 residues: CASSLGTNYGYTF. Written as DNA, the CDR3 is TGTGCCAGCAGCTTGGGGACAAACTATGGCTACACCTTC.

This chain uses TRBV27 with TRBJ1-5; D unclear. The CDR3 is 14 amino acids. The V gene's germline CDR1 is MNHEY and CDR2 SMNVEV (reference sequence). Trimming left V 2 bases short and J 4 bases short, with 9 bases between. The CDR3: CASSLRVSNQPQHF. Written as DNA, the CDR3 is TGTGCCAGCAGTTTACGGGTTTCGAATCAGCCCCAGCATTTT.

The CDR3 loop reads CASRRDTGTSGSEQYF. The CDR3 coding sequence is TGTGCCAGCAGAAGAGATACCGGGACTAGCGGGAGCGAGCAGTACTTC. V usage is TRBV5-6 and J usage is TRBJ2-7; the match to TRBD2 covers 14 bases. With 5 bases clipped from V and 6 bases from J, the junction kept 10 bases outside the gene matches. Germline assignment: CDR1 SGHDT and CDR2 YYEEEE. CDR3 size: 16 residues.

In this sample, this clone turned up once. The V call is TRBV7-9, the J call TRBJ2-1, with 7 bases that match TRBD2. The CDR3 has 16 amino acids. CDR1 is SEHNR, CDR2 FQNEAQ, per germline (reference sequence). V shed 1 base, J shed 6 bases, and the junction held 9 bases outside the gene matches. The CDR3 region has the DNA TGTGCCAGCAGCTTAGTCGGCAGGGAGGGGCTCAATGAGCAGTTCTTC. This gives the protein CASSLVGREGLNEQFF.

V gene TRBV7-2 combines with J gene TRBJ1-4, with TRBD1 matching 7 bases. This CDR3 comprises 14 residues. Per germline, CDR1 SGHTA and CDR2 FQGNSA. J lost 10 bases, V lost 2 bases, and 7 bases had no gene match. The CDR3 protein is CASSLRQGPGKLFF. CDR3 DNA: TGTGCCAGCAGCTTACGACAGGGACCGGGAAAACTGTTTTTT.